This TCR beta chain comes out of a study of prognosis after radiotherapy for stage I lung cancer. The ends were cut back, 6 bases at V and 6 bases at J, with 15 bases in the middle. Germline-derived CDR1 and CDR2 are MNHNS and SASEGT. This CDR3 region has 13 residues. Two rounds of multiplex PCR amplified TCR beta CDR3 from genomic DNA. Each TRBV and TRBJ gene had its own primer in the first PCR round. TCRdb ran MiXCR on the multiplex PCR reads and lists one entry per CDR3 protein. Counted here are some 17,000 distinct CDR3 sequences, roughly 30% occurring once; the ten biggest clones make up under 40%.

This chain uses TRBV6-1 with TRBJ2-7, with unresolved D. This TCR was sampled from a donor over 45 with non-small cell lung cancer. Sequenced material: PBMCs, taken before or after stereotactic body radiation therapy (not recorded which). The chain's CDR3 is CASSMIGMVEQYF. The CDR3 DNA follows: TGTGCCAGCAGCATGATAGGTATGGTCGAGCAGTACTTC.